Presented here are 6 T cell receptor beta chains from one specimen sequenced in a study of regulatory T cells in long-lasting Graves disease. Time point denoted: newly diagnosed GD, antithyroid drugs for less than 3 months. PBMC RNA served as the TCR library source. In building TCR beta libraries, iRepertoire HTBI primers were used together with Arm-PCR of CDR3 regions. Via MiXCR, TCRdb re-called the multiplex PCR reads, giving one row per CDR3 protein. In the table there are hundreds of thousands of distinct CDR3 sequences, 15% to 20% of which are singletons. The same specimen was also included in a second study, on T cells in Graves' hyperthyroidism and ophthalmopathy.

The sample was peripheral blood mononuclear cells (PBMCs), taken at new diagnosis, from a patient treated with antithyroid drugs. The receptors were sampled from a man aged 18 to 30 with Graves disease.

A few counts support this clonotype. This chain joins TRBV20-1 and TRBJ2-2; possible D gene TRBD1, 5 bases. CDR3 length equals 15 residues. The V and J ends lost 3 bases and 5 bases respectively, with 16 bases between them. Germline-derived CDR1 and CDR2 are DFQATT and SNEGSKA (reference sequence). This CDR3 reads CSARADGPGTGELFF. The CDR3, as DNA: TGCAGTGCTAGGGCCGACGGTCCAGGGACCGGGGAGCTGTTTTTT.

The chain uses TRBV5-1 and TRBJ2-1, with unresolved D. The CDR3 is made up of 15 amino acids. Germline values: CDR1 SGHRS, CDR2 YFSETQ. The ends were cut back, 0 bases at V and 2 bases at J, with 9 bases in the middle. CDR3 residues: CASSLGQTPYNEQFF. In nucleotides, the CDR3 is TGCGCCAGCAGCTTGGGTCAGACTCCCTACAATGAGCAGTTCTTC.

With regard to this clonotype: Germline and junction disagree at one end, which may indicate a read error. This chain connects TRBV25-1 to TRBJ2-3, with D tentatively TRBD2 (6 bases). The end of the DNA is better explained by TRBJ2-7, so the J call may be wrong. Looked up from germline, CDR1 is MGHDK and CDR2 is SYGVNS. The CDR3 loop spans 14 amino acids. CDR3 nucleotides: TGTGCCAGCAGTGAAGGAGGGGAAGGATACGGGCAGTACTTC. Residues: CASSEGGEGYGQYF.

The gene calls are TRBV12-3 or TRBV12-4 and TRBJ2-7; D possibly corresponds to TRBD2 (6 bases). The CDR3 has 15 amino acids. V lost 6 bases, J lost 4 bases, and 19 bases lay in between. The CDR3 region is CASSPWGGIGYEQYF. The CDR3 nucleotides read TGTGCCAGCAGCCCCTGGGGCGGGATAGGGTACGAGCAGTACTTC.

This clonotype was recorded at least ten times. The chain combines TRBV20-1 with TRBJ2-5; 9 nucleotides match TRBD2. The CDR3 extends over 15 amino acids. Trimming cost V 0 bases and J 5 bases; bases outside gene matches: 7. Germline CDR1 reads DFQATT; CDR2 reads SNEGSKA (reference sequence). The CDR3 loop reads CSAREGAGGPETQYF. The CDR3 DNA follows: TGCAGTGCTAGAGAGGGCGCGGGAGGGCCGGAGACCCAGTACTTC.

This clonotype was seen repeatedly, ten times or more. The J gene is TRBJ2-7, the V gene TRBV15; 8 positions agree with TRBD1. The CDR3 spans 14 residues. V shed 5 bases and J 3 bases; nucleotides not matched to a gene: 6. Per the germline V gene, CDR1 is LNHNV and CDR2 is YYDKDF (reference sequence). The CDR3 is CATSRWTGHYEQYF. The CDR3 bases are TGTGCCACCAGCCGATGGACAGGGCACTACGAGCAGTACTTC. Full variable domain (missing parts from reference TRBV15 and TRBJ2-7): DAMVIQNPRYQVTQFGKPVTLSCSQTLNHNVMYWYQQKSSQAPKLLFHYYDKDFNNEADTPDNFQSRRPNTSFCFLDIRSPGLGDTAMYLCATSRWTGHYEQYFGPGTRLTVT.